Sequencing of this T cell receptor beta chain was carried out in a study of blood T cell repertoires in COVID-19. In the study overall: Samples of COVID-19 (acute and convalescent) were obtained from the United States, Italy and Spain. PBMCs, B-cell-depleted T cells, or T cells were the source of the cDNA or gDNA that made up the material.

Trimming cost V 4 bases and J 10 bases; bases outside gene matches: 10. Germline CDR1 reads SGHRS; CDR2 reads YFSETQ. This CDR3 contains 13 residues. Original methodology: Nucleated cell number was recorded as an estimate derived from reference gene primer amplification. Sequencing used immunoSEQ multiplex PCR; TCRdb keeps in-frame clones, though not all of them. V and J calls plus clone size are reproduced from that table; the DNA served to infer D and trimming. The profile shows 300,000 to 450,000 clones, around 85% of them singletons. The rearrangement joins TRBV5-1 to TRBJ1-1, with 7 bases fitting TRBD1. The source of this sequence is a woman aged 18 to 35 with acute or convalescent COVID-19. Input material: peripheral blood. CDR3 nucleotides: TGCGCCAGCAGCGTAAACACAGGGGCGGGAGCTTTCTTT. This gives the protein CASSVNTGAGAFF.